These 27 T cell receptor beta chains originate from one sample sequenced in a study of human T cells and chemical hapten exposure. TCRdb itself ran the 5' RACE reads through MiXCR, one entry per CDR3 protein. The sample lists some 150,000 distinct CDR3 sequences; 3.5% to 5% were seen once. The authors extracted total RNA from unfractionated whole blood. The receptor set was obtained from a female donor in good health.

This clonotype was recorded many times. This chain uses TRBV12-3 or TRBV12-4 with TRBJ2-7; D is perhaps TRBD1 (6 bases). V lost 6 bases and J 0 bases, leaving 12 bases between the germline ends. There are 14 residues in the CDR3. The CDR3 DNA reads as TGTGCCAGCAGACGCGACAGGTACTCCTACGAGCAGTACTTC. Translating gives CASRRDRYSYEQYF.

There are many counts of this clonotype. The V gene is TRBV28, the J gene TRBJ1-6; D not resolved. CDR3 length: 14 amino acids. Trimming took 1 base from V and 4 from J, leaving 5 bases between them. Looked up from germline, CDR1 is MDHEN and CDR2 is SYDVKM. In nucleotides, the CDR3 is TGTGCCAGCAGTTTATCAGTTTATAATTCACCCCTCCACTTT. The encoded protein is CASSLSVYNSPLHF.

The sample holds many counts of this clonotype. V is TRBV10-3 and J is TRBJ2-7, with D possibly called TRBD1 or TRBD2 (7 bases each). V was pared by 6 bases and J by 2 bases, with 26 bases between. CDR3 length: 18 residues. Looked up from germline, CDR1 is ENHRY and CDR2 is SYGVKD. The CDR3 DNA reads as TGTGCCATCAGCGATTATACCCAGGGGGAGCGGGGAGCCTACGAGCAGTACTTC. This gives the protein CAISDYTQGERGAYEQYF.

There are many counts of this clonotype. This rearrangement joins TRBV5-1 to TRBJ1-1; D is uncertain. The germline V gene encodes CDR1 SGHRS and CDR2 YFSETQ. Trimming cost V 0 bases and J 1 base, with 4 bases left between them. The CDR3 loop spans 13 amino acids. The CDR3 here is CASSLVPNTEAFF. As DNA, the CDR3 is TGCGCCAGCAGCTTGGTACCGAACACTGAAGCTTTCTTT. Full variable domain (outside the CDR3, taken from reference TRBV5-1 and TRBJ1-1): KAGVTQTPRYLIKTRGQQVTLSCSPISGHRSVSWYQQTPGQGLQFLFEYFSETQRNKGNFPGRFSGRQFSNSRSEMNVSTLELGDSALYLCASSLVPNTEAFFGQGTRLTVV.

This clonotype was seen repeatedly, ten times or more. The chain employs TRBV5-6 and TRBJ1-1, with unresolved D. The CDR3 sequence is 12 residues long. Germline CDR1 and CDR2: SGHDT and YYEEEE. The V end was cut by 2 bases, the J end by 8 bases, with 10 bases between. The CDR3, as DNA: TGTGCCAGCAGCTTAAGTAGAGCAGAAGCTTTCTTT. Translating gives CASSLSRAEAFF.

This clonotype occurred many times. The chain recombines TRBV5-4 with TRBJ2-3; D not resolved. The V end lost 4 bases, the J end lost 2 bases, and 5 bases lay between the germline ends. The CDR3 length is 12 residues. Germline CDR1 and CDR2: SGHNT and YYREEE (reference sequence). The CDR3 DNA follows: TGTGCCAGCAGCCCGAACACAGATACGCAGTATTTT. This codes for CASSPNTDTQYF.

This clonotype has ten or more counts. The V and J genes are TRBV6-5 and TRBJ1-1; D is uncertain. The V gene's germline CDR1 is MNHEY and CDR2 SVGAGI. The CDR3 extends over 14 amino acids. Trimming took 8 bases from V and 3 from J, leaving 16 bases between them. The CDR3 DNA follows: TGTGCCAGCCGGATTGCACGCCCGGACACTGAAGCTTTCTTT. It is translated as CASRIARPDTEAFF.

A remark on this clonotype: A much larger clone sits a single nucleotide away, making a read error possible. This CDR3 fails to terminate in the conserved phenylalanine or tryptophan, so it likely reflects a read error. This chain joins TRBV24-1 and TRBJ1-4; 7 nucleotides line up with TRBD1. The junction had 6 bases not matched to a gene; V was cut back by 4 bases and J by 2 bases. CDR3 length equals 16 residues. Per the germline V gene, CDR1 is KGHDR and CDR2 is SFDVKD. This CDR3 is CATSEGRRGTNEKLFL. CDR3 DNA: TGTGCCACCAGTGAGGGACGCAGGGGGACTAATGAAAAACTGTTTCTT.

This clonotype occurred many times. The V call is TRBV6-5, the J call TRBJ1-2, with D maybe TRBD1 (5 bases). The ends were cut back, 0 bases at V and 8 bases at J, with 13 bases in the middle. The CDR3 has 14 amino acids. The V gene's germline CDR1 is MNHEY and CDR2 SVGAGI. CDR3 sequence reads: CASSYSISDIGYTF. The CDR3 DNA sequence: TGTGCCAGCAGTTACTCGATTTCGGACATAGGCTACACCTTC.

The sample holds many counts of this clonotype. CDR3 sequence (DNA): TGTGCCAGCAGCCGAACGACCGGGACTAGCGGACACAATGAGCAGTTCTTC. It is translated as CASSRTTGTSGHNEQFF. V gene TRBV6-2 or TRBV6-3 combines with J gene TRBJ2-1, with 11 bases aligning to TRBD2. This CDR3 spans 17 amino acids. Germline V gene lookup returns CDR1 MNHEY and CDR2 SVGEGT. Losses at the gene ends were 6 bases for V and 5 bases for J; bases not matched to a gene: 12.

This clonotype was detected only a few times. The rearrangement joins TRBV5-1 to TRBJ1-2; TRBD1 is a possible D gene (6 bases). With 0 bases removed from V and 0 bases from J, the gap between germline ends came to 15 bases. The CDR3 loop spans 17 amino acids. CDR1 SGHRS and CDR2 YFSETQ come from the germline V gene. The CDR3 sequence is CASSLAGDRTSNYGYTF. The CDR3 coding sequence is TGCGCCAGCAGCTTGGCAGGGGATCGTACGTCTAACTATGGCTACACCTTC.

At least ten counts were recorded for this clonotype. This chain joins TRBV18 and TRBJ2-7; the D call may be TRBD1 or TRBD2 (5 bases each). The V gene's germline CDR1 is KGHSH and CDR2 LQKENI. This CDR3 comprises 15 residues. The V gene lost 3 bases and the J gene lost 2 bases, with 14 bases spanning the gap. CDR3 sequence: CASSPGALRPYEQYF. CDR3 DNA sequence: TGTGCCAGCTCACCCGGGGCACTTAGACCCTACGAGCAGTACTTC.

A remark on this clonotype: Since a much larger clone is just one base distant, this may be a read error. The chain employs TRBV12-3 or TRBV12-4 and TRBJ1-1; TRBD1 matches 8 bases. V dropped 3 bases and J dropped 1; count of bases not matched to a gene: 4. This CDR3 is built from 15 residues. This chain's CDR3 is CASSFSTGGNTEAFF. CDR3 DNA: TGTGCCAGCAGTTTCTCCACAGGGGGGAACACTGAAGCTTTCTTT.

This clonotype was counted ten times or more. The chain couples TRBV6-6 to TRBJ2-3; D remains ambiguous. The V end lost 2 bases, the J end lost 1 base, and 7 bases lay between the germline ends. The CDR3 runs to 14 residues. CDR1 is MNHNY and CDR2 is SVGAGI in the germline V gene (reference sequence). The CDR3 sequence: CASSYNRGTDTQYF. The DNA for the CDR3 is TGTGCCAGCAGTTACAATAGGGGCACAGATACGCAGTATTTT.

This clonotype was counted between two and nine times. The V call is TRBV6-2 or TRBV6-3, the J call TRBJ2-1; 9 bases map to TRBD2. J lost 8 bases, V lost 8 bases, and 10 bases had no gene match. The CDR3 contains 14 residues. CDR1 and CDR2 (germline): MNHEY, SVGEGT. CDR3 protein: CASSQRGDLDEQFF. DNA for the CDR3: TGTGCCAGCTCGCAGCGGGGGGATTTGGATGAGCAGTTCTTC.

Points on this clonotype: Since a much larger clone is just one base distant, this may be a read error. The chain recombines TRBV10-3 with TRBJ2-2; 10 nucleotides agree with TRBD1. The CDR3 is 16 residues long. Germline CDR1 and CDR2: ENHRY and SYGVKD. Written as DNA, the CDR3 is TGTGCCGTCAGTGGGGACAGGGGACAGGGCACCGGGGAGCTGTTTTTT. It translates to CAVSGDRGQGTGELFF.

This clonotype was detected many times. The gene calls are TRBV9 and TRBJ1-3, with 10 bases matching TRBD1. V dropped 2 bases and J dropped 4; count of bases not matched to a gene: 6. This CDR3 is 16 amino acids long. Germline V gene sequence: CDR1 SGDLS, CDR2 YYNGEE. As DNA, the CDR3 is TGTGCCAGCAGCGTGACAGGGGGCCGGTACGGAAACACCATATATTTT. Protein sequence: CASSVTGGRYGNTIYF.

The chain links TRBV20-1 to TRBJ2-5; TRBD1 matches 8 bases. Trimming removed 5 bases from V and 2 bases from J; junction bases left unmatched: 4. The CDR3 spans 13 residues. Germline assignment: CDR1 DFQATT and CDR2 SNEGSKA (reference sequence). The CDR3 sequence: CSAPDREQETQYF. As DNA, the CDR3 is TGCAGTGCTCCGGACAGGGAACAAGAGACCCAGTACTTC.

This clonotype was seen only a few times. The CDR3 sequence is CASSLATGTAVETQYF. The CDR3 region has the DNA TGTGCCAGCAGTTTAGCAACCGGGACAGCCGTTGAGACCCAGTACTTC. This chain joins TRBV12-3 or TRBV12-4 and TRBJ2-5, with 7 bases lining up with TRBD1. This CDR3 has 16 amino acids. V lost 0 bases to trimming and J lost 5 bases; unmatched junction nucleotides: 9.

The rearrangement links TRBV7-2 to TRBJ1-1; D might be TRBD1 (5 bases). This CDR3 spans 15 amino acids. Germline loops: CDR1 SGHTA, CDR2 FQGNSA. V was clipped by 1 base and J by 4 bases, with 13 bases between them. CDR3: CASSLVWGGTTEAFF. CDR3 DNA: TGTGCCAGCAGCTTAGTTTGGGGCGGGACCACTGAAGCTTTCTTT. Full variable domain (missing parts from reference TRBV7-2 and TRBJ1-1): GAGVSQSPSNKVTEKGKDVELRCDPISGHTALYWYRQSLGQGLEFLIYFQGNSAPDKSGLPSDRFSAERTGGSVSTLTIQRTQQEDSAVYLCASSLVWGGTTEAFFGQGTRLTVV.

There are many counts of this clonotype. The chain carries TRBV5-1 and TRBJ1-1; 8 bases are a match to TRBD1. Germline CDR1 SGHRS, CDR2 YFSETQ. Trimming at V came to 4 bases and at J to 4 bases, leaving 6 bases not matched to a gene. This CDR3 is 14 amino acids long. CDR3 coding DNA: TGCGCCAGCAGCCATGGACAGGGAGGCACTGAAGCTTTCTTT. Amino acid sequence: CASSHGQGGTEAFF.

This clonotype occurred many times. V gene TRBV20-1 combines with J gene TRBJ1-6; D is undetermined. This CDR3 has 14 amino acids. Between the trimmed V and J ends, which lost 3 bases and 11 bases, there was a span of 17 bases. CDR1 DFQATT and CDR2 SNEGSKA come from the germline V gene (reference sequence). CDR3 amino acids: CSASGRMEGAPLHF. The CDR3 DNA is TGCAGTGCTAGTGGCCGGATGGAGGGAGCACCCCTCCACTTT.

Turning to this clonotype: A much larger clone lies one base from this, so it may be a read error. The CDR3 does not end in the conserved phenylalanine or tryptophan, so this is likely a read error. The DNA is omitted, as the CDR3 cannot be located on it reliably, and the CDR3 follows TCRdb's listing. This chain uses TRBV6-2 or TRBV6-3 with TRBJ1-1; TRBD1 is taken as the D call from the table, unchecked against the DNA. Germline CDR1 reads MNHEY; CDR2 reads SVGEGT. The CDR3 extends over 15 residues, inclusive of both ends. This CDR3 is CASAPMAIRLLSVWI.

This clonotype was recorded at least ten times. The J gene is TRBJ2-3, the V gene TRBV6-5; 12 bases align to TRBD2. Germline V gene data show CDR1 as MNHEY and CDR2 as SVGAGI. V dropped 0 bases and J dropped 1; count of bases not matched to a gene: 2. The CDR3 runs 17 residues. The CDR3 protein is CASSYSRLAGGTDTQYF. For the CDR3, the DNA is TGTGCCAGCAGTTACTCCCGACTAGCGGGGGGCACAGATACGCAGTATTTT.

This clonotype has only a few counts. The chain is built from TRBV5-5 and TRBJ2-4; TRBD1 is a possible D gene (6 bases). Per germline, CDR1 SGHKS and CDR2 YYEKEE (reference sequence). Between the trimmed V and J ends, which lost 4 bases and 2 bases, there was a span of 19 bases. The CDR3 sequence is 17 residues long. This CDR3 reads CASSRNREGRTKNIQYF. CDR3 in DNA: TGTGCCAGCAGCCGAAACAGGGAAGGTCGGACCAAAAACATTCAGTACTTC.

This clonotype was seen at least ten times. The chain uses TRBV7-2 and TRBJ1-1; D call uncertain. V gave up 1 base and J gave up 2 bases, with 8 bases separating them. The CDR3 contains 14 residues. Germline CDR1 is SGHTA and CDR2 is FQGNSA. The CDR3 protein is CASSLGASNTEAFF. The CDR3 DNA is TGTGCCAGCAGCTTAGGGGCCAGTAACACTGAAGCTTTCTTT.

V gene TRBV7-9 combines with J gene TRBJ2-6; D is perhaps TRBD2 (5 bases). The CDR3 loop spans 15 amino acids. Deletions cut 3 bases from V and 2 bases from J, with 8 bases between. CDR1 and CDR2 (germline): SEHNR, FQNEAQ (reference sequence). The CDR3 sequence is CASSLRAPGANVLTF. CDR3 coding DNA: TGTGCCAGCAGCTTGAGGGCTCCTGGGGCCAACGTCCTGACTTTC.